The 26 T cell receptor beta chains presented below share a single source sample, sequenced in a study of blood T cells in healthy people across ages. Together with a sample-barcoded 5' primer, a J-beta primer mix was included in a second PCR lasting roughly 6 to 12 cycles. MiXCR, run by TCRdb on the 5' RACE reads, gives a single entry per CDR3 protein. In the table there are 1.6 million or so distinct CDR3 sequences, approximately 32% of which are singletons. Sequences were obtained from blood. Receptor source: a woman aged 25 to 45 in good health.

This clonotype was counted between two and nine times. The chain combines TRBV27 with TRBJ2-3; D might be TRBD1 or TRBD2, each matching 6 bases. V was clipped by 8 bases and J by 2 bases, with 20 bases between them. Germline V gives CDR1 MNHEY, CDR2 SMNVEV (reference sequence). The CDR3 has 16 amino acids. The CDR3 DNA follows: TGTGCCAGCCTGAAGAAGGGGGGCGGGTACACAGATACGCAGTATTTT. Translating it yields CASLKKGGGYTDTQYF.

This clonotype turned up a few times. V usage is TRBV30 and J usage is TRBJ2-7, with TRBD2 matching 11 bases. CDR1 GTSNPN and CDR2 SVGIG come from the germline V gene (reference sequence). The CDR3 is 15 amino acids. The V and J ends lost 0 bases and 4 bases, in that order; junction bases with no gene match: 5. The CDR3, as DNA: TGTGCCTGGAGTGTACTGGGACTAGCGGCGTACGAGCAGTACTTC. It specifies CAWSVLGLAAYEQYF.

The rearrangement links TRBV30 to TRBJ1-1; a weak D match, TRBD1 (6 bases). The V and J ends lost 2 bases and 1 base respectively, with 17 bases between them. CDR3 length equals 16 residues. Germline-derived CDR1 and CDR2 are GTSNPN and SVGIG (reference sequence). Here the CDR3 DNA reads TGTGCCTGGAGTAACGAGATCGGGACACCGAACACTGAAGCTTTCTTT. Amino acids: CAWSNEIGTPNTEAFF. The variable domain in full, completed from reference TRBV30 and TRBJ1-1, reads SQTIHQWPATLVQPVGSPLSLECTVEGTSNPNLYWYRQAAGRGLQLLFYSVGIGQISSEVPQNLSASRPQDRQFILSSKKLLLSDSGFYLCAWSNEIGTPNTEAFFGQGTRLTVV.

V and J are TRBV30 and TRBJ2-3; possible D gene TRBD2, 5 bases. Germline CDR1 is GTSNPN and CDR2 is SVGIG (reference sequence). Trimming cost V 4 bases and J 0 bases, with 14 bases left between them. CDR3 length equals 15 residues. The CDR3 sequence: CAWTPISASTDTQYF. Written as DNA, the CDR3 is TGTGCCTGGACCCCCATTAGCGCTAGCACAGATACGCAGTATTTT.

This chain uses TRBV11-2 with TRBJ2-3, with D perhaps TRBD1 (6 bases). Between the trimmed V and J ends, which lost 4 bases and 5 bases, there was a span of 16 bases. This CDR3 is 15 amino acids long. Germline V gene lookup returns CDR1 SGHAT and CDR2 FQNNGV. In DNA, the CDR3 is TGTGCCAGCAGCTCCATTGCTGGGGACATAGATACGCAGTATTTT. This encodes CASSSIAGDIDTQYF.

This clonotype was seen only once. The chain uses TRBV5-1 and TRBJ1-2, with 8 positions matching TRBD1. The CDR3 consists of 14 residues. J lost 3 bases, V lost 6 bases, and 7 bases had no gene match. CDR1 SGHRS and CDR2 YFSETQ come from the germline V gene. CDR3 sequence: CASTGDRRYYGYTF. In DNA, the CDR3 is TGCGCCAGCACTGGGGACAGGCGATACTATGGCTACACCTTC.

V gene TRBV5-1 combines with J gene TRBJ2-1; D possibly corresponds to TRBD2 (6 bases). Trimming took off 7 bases at V and 6 bases at J, with 23 bases between the two ends. The germline V gene has CDR1 SGHRS and CDR2 YFSETQ. This CDR3 is built from 16 residues. The CDR3 DNA follows: TGCGCCAGCTCCCAACCGGGCGGGATTTCATCCAATGAGCAGTTCTTC. Translated, it gives CASSQPGGISSNEQFF.

The table lists this clonotype with a few counts. CDR3 residues: CASSDNRAGGSKNIQYF. The DNA of the CDR3 is TGTGCCAGCAGTGATAATCGGGCAGGGGGCTCCAAAAACATTCAGTACTTC. The chain is built from TRBV2 and TRBJ2-4, with 8 positions matching TRBD1. V was clipped by 3 bases and J by 2 bases; unmatched bases: 9. CDR3 length equals 17 residues. Per the germline V gene, CDR1 is SNHLY and CDR2 is FYNNEI.

This clonotype has at least ten counts. The V and J genes are TRBV20-1 and TRBJ2-7; 10 positions match TRBD1. The germline CDR1 and CDR2 sequences are DFQATT and SNEGSKA (reference sequence). With V trimmed by 0 bases and J by 2 bases, 10 bases remained unmatched. CDR3 length equals 17 residues. The CDR3 here is CSARDLAWTGGPYEQYF. CDR3 bases: TGCAGTGCTAGAGATCTCGCCTGGACAGGGGGTCCCTACGAGCAGTACTTC.

The CDR3 here is CASSLGAGELTDTQYF. The CDR3 DNA follows: TGTGCCAGCAGCTTAGGAGCGGGGGAGCTCACAGATACGCAGTATTTT. The V gene is TRBV11-2, the J gene TRBJ2-3; 8 nucleotides agree with TRBD2. The CDR3 extends over 16 amino acids. Germline CDR1 reads SGHAT; CDR2 reads FQNNGV. The ends lost 1 base at V and 2 bases at J; junction bases unmatched: 5.

This clonotype has more than one count but fewer than ten. This rearrangement joins TRBV5-1 to TRBJ2-1, with TRBD2 matching over 8 bases. V lost 4 bases, J lost 9 bases, and 15 bases stayed unmatched. CDR3 size: 16 residues. Germline assignment: CDR1 SGHRS and CDR2 YFSETQ. CDR3 bases: TGCGCCAGCAGCCCCCCTTTAGCGGGAACCAGCATTGAGCAGTTCTTC. It translates to CASSPPLAGTSIEQFF.

The sample holds a few counts of this clonotype. The J gene is TRBJ2-2, the V gene TRBV10-3; 7 bases are shared with TRBD2. The CDR3 spans 14 residues. The junction had 9 bases not matched to a gene; V was cut back by 8 bases and J by 6 bases. Germline V gives CDR1 ENHRY, CDR2 SYGVKD. DNA for the CDR3: TGTGCCATCCGGGAGACGGGGGGTTCCGGGGAGCTGTTTTTT. It yields the protein CAIRETGGSGELFF.

This clonotype was observed a single time. The chain combines TRBV6-2 or TRBV6-3 with TRBJ2-3; tentatively, D is TRBD1 or TRBD2 (6 bases each). The length of the CDR3 is 14 residues. The germline gives CDR1 MNHEY, CDR2 SVGEGT. The germline V and J ends were trimmed by 7 bases and 3 bases, with 14 bases remaining between them. The chain's CDR3 is CASMEGGTTDTQYF. The DNA of the CDR3 is TGTGCCAGCATGGAGGGCGGGACAACAGATACGCAGTATTTT.

This clonotype was detected a few times. This chain connects TRBV6-6 to TRBJ2-7; the D gene is possibly TRBD1 (6 bases). Germline V gene data show CDR1 as MNHNY and CDR2 as SVGAGI (reference sequence). The CDR3 is 16 residues long. V was pared by 4 bases and J by 4 bases, with 20 bases between. CDR3 coding DNA: TGTGCCAGCAGTTCTTCTATGCGCCAAGGGGGTTACGAGCAGTACTTC. Translating it yields CASSSSMRQGGYEQYF.

This clonotype was counted only a few times. The chain links TRBV7-2 to TRBJ1-5, with no clear D. Germline V gives CDR1 SGHTA, CDR2 FQGNSA. With 5 bases removed from V and 2 bases from J, the gap between germline ends came to 16 bases. The CDR3 is 16 residues long. In DNA, the CDR3 is TGTGCCAGCAGCCCCCGTCGTTACTACCGCAATCAGCCCCAGCATTTT. Translating gives CASSPRRYYRNQPQHF.

Ten or more counts support this clonotype. The chain's CDR3 is CSARDGLQGLKYF. In DNA form, the CDR3 reads TGCAGTGCTAGAGATGGCCTACAGGGCTTGAAGTACTTC. The chain is built from TRBV20-1 and TRBJ2-7, with D perhaps TRBD1 (6 bases). This CDR3 comprises 13 residues. Looked up from germline, CDR1 is DFQATT and CDR2 is SNEGSKA (reference sequence). Trimming removed 0 bases at V and 11 bases at J, with 17 bases between.

This clonotype was seen more than once but under ten times. The chain is built from TRBV12-3 or TRBV12-4 and TRBJ2-1, with D possibly being TRBD1 or TRBD2 (5 bases each). The V gene lost 2 bases and the J gene lost 0 bases, with 14 bases spanning the gap. The CDR3 contains 17 residues. The CDR3 DNA reads TGTGCCAGCAGTTTAAAGGAAGAGGGGCGCTCCTACAATGAGCAGTTCTTC. It yields the protein CASSLKEEGRSYNEQFF.

A few counts support this clonotype. This chain joins TRBV6-2 or TRBV6-3 and TRBJ2-5, with 13 bases lining up with TRBD2. The J call may be faulty, since TRBJ2-7 better matches the DNA end. From germline, CDR1 is MNHEY and CDR2 SVGEGT. The CDR3 is 14 amino acids. Here the CDR3 reads CASTRGLAGREQYF. CDR3 bases: TGTGCCAGCACCCGGGGACTAGCGGGGCGCGAGCAGTACTTC.

V is TRBV5-1 and J is TRBJ1-1; no clear D gene. The CDR3 is 15 amino acids. Trimming stripped 0 bases from V and 0 bases from J, with 9 bases between. Germline assignment: CDR1 SGHRS and CDR2 YFSETQ. The CDR3 region has the DNA TGCGCCAGCAGCTTGGGTGCCAGGATGAACACTGAAGCTTTCTTT. Protein sequence: CASSLGARMNTEAFF. Drawing the rest from reference TRBV5-1 and TRBJ1-1, the complete variable domain is KAGVTQTPRYLIKTRGQQVTLSCSPISGHRSVSWYQQTPGQGLQFLFEYFSETQRNKGNFPGRFSGRQFSNSRSEMNVSTLELGDSALYLCASSLGARMNTEAFFGQGTRLTVV.

The rearrangement links TRBV7-8 to TRBJ2-1; 15 nucleotides agree with TRBD2. CDR1 SGHVS and CDR2 FQNEAQ come from the germline V gene. The CDR3 length is 18 residues. The V and J ends lost 5 bases and 5 bases, in that order; junction bases with no gene match: 10. CDR3 region: CASSPRTSGRALNNEQFF. CDR3 DNA: TGTGCCAGCAGCCCTAGGACTAGCGGGAGGGCCCTCAACAATGAGCAGTTCTTC.

The V gene is TRBV6-5, the J gene TRBJ2-5; weak D call: TRBD1 (6 bases). The J call may be faulty, since TRBJ2-7 better matches the DNA end. This CDR3 is built from 14 residues. The germline V gene encodes CDR1 MNHEY and CDR2 SVGAGI. The DNA of the CDR3 is TGTGCCAGCAGTTACAGGGGGACCGGATACGAGCAGTACTTC. Translating it yields CASSYRGTGYEQYF.

CDR3 residues: CASSQVTVFSSYNEQFF. The CDR3 DNA follows: TGTGCCAGCAGCCAAGTCACGGTCTTCAGCTCCTACAATGAGCAGTTCTTC. This chain uses TRBV4-2 with TRBJ2-1, with D unclear. Trimming shortened V by 1 base and J by 0 bases, and 13 bases separated the two germline ends. Germline V gene lookup returns CDR1 LGHNA and CDR2 YNFKEQ. The CDR3 has 17 residues.

The V call is TRBV7-9, the J call TRBJ1-2, with TRBD1 as a possible D gene (5 bases). The germline V gene encodes CDR1 SEHNR and CDR2 FQNEAQ (reference sequence). This CDR3 contains 14 residues. V dropped 1 base and J dropped 8 bases, with 14 bases sitting between them. The CDR3, as DNA: TGTGCCAGCAGCTTAGTTTTAGGGGAATTCGGCTACACCTTC. It codes for CASSLVLGEFGYTF. Complete variable domain (other parts from reference TRBV7-9 and TRBJ1-2): DTGVSQNPRHKITKRGQNVTFRCDPISEHNRLYWYRQTLGQGPEFLTYFQNEAQLEKSRLLSDRFSAERPKGSFSTLEIQRTEQGDSAMYLCASSLVLGEFGYTFGSGTRLTVV.

This clonotype has just a few counts. The rearrangement links TRBV29-1 to TRBJ1-4, with 7 bases fitting TRBD1. The CDR3 covers 14 residues. V lost 7 bases and J lost 2; bases outside the gene matches: 7. Germline CDR1 reads SQVTM; CDR2 reads ANQGSEA. CDR3: CSAHRGSTNEKLFF. The CDR3 nucleotides read TGCAGCGCGCACAGGGGTTCGACTAATGAAAAACTGTTTTTT.

This clonotype has a count of ten or more. V usage is TRBV18 and J usage is TRBJ2-5, with a weak D call TRBD1 (5 bases). Germline V gene sequence: CDR1 KGHSH, CDR2 LQKENI. Trimming stripped 3 bases from V and 3 bases from J, with 5 bases between. The CDR3 totals 12 residues. The chain's CDR3 is CASSPTEETQYF. DNA for the CDR3: TGTGCCAGCTCACCGACAGAAGAGACCCAGTACTTC.

The sample holds a few counts of this clonotype. V is TRBV11-2 and J is TRBJ2-5, with a weak D call TRBD2 (5 bases). This CDR3 region has 16 residues. V dropped 0 bases and J dropped 5 bases, with 16 bases sitting between them. CDR1 SGHAT and CDR2 FQNNGV come from the germline V gene. This CDR3 is CASSLDLKGSGETQYF. Written as DNA, the CDR3 is TGTGCCAGCAGCTTAGATCTAAAGGGTTCGGGGGAGACCCAGTACTTC.